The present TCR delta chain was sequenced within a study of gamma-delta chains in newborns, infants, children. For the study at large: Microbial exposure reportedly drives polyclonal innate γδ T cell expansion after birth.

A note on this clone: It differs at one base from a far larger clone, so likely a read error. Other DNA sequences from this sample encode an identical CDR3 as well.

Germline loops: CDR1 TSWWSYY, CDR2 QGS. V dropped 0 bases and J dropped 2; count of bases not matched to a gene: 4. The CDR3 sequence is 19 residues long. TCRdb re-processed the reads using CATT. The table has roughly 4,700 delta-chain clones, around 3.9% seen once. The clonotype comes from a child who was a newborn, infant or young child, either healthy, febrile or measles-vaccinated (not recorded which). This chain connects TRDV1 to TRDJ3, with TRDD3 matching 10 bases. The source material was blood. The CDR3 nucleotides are TGTGCTCTTGGGGAACTGCATGGGGGATACACCTGGGACACCCGACAGATGTTTTTC. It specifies CALGELHGGYTWDTRQMFF.